These 20 T cell receptor beta chains share one sample of origin, sequenced in a study of cytomegalovirus exposure and HLA in healthy donors (dated 2017 in TCRdb). The library was made by the immunoSEQ multiplex PCR assay. The clones in this table, taken by TCRdb from immuneACCESS, are in-frame only. Not every clone is retained; where verified, under half of the shortfall comes from an unresolved V gene, and the cause of the rest is unknown. This sample is represented by roughly 240,000 clones; about 83% of them were singletons. 2.6% of the sample rests with the top ten. Sequencing input: PBMCs. All receptors derive from a young man in good health and CMV-seronegative.

The chain employs TRBV11-2 and TRBJ1-6; D is possibly TRBD1 (5 bases). The V end lost 1 base, the J end lost 10 bases, and 20 bases lay between the germline ends. Germline loops: CDR1 SGHAT, CDR2 FQNNGV. The CDR3 has 17 amino acids. The CDR3 DNA reads as TGTGCCAGCAGCTTAGGTCCCATGGGCAGGGTCGGATCACCCCTCCACTTT. As protein: CASSLGPMGRVGSPLHF.

V and J are TRBV6-1 and TRBJ1-5; the match to TRBD1 covers 7 bases. Per germline, CDR1 MNHNS and CDR2 SASEGT. This CDR3 contains 14 residues. Trimming at V came to 6 bases and at J to 2 bases, leaving 4 bases not matched to a gene. CDR3 in amino acids: CASRQTGRNQPQHF. CDR3 nucleotides: TGTGCCAGCAGGCAGACAGGGCGCAATCAGCCCCAGCATTTT.

The genes are TRBV5-4 and TRBJ2-7; D may be TRBD1 (6 bases). The CDR3 length is 13 residues. Trimming cost V 4 bases and J 7 bases, with 15 bases left between them. Per germline, CDR1 SGHNT and CDR2 YYREEE (reference sequence). CDR3 bases: TGTGCCAGCAGCACACGGGACAAGCAAGAGCAGTACTTC. This codes for CASSTRDKQEQYF.

The chain uses TRBV27 and TRBJ2-1; 13 nucleotides match TRBD2. This CDR3 region has 16 residues. V lost 5 bases and J lost 7; bases outside the gene matches: 8. The germline CDR1 and CDR2 sequences are MNHEY and SMNVEV (reference sequence). The CDR3 sequence is CASSLRLAGGLNEQFF. Here the CDR3 DNA reads TGTGCCAGCAGTCTGAGACTAGCGGGGGGCCTAAATGAGCAGTTCTTC.

This chain links TRBV27 with TRBJ1-6; 8 bases map to TRBD1. CDR1 and CDR2 from the germline V gene are MNHEY and SMNVEV (reference sequence). With 5 bases clipped from V and 1 base from J, the junction kept 7 bases outside the gene matches. The CDR3 extends over 17 amino acids. The DNA of the CDR3 is TGTGCCAGCAGTCTACAACAGGGGGAGTCCTATAATTCACCCCTCCACTTT. This gives the protein CASSLQQGESYNSPLHF.

J is TRBJ2-1 and V is TRBV7-8, with TRBD2 matching 11 bases. The J segment lost 9 bases and the V segment lost 3 bases, leaving 10 bases of the junction unmatched. The CDR3 covers 16 residues. Germline V gene data show CDR1 as SGHVS and CDR2 as FQNEAQ. CDR3 sequence reads: CASSFWGSGRASEQFF. CDR3 nucleotides: TGTGCCAGCAGCTTCTGGGGTAGCGGGAGGGCAAGTGAGCAGTTCTTC.

This rearrangement joins TRBV6-1 to TRBJ2-7, with D hard to call. Germline-derived CDR1 and CDR2 are MNHNS and SASEGT. V lost 3 bases and J lost 3, with 15 bases in between. This CDR3 has 15 residues. The CDR3 spells CASSDPSRLGYEQYF. CDR3 DNA sequence: TGTGCCAGCAGTGACCCCTCCCGACTGGGCTACGAGCAGTACTTC.

V is TRBV6-5 and J is TRBJ2-3; the D is unclear. The V end was cut by 6 bases, the J end by 2 bases, with 9 bases between. Per the germline V gene, CDR1 is MNHEY and CDR2 is SVGAGI. This CDR3 region has 13 residues. The CDR3 is CASSSRLTDTQYF. The CDR3 coding sequence is TGTGCCAGCAGCTCCCGACTCACAGATACGCAGTATTTT.

The chain couples TRBV19 to TRBJ2-3; 13 nucleotides match TRBD2. Germline CDR1 is LNHDA and CDR2 is SQIVND (reference sequence). The CDR3 consists of 14 residues. V was pared by 4 bases and J by 8 bases, with 3 bases of the junction left unmatched. The CDR3 DNA sequence: TGTGCCAGTAGTACGGGACTAGCGGGGAGTACGCAGTATTTT. This translates into CASSTGLAGSTQYF.

The CDR3 DNA is TGTGCCAGCATGGGGGCCCTTGGGGGCTACGAGCAGTACTTC. Amino acid sequence: CASMGALGGYEQYF. The chain employs TRBV6-5 and TRBJ2-7, with a possible D match to TRBD1 (6 bases). V was shortened by 7 bases and J by 3 bases, with 16 bases between the two germline ends. Germline values: CDR1 MNHEY, CDR2 SVGAGI. This CDR3 region has 14 residues.

This chain links TRBV5-6 with TRBJ2-3; D possibly corresponds to TRBD1 (7 bases). CDR3 length: 15 amino acids. Trimming took 4 bases from V and 3 from J, leaving 15 bases between them. Germline loops: CDR1 SGHDT, CDR2 YYEEEE. The DNA for the CDR3 is TGTGCCAGCAGCGCCCGGGGGACAGATACAGATACGCAGTATTTT. It codes for CASSARGTDTDTQYF. Using reference TRBV5-6 and TRBJ2-3 for the parts outside the CDR3, the full variable domain is DAGVTQSPTHLIKTRGQQVTLRCSPKSGHDTVSWYQQALGQGPQFIFQYYEEEERQRGNFPDRFSGHQFPNYSSELNVNALLLGDSALYLCASSARGTDTDTQYFGPGTRLTVL.

The gene calls are TRBV6-4 and TRBJ1-5; D unresolved. V was pared by 4 bases and J by 5 bases, with 9 bases between. The CDR3 is 13 amino acids. CDR1 MRHNA and CDR2 SNTAGT come from the germline V gene. The DNA for the CDR3 is TGTGCCAGCAGTGTCTTCCCGGATCAGCCCCAGCATTTT. It encodes CASSVFPDQPQHF.

This clone was observed a single time. J is TRBJ2-7 and V is TRBV2; the match to TRBD1 covers 7 bases. Germline CDR1 is SNHLY and CDR2 is FYNNEI. V shed 7 bases and J 0 bases; nucleotides not matched to a gene: 6. The CDR3 is made up of 14 amino acids. The CDR3 sequence: CASKQGSASYEQYF. In DNA form, the CDR3 reads TGTGCCAGCAAACAGGGGTCGGCCTCCTACGAGCAGTACTTC. Complete variable domain (other parts from reference TRBV2 and TRBJ2-7): EPEVTQTPSHQVTQMGQEVILRCVPISNHLYFYWYRQILGQKVEFLVSFYNNEISEKSEIFDDQFSVERPDGSNFTLKIRSTKLEDSAMYFCASKQGSASYEQYFGPGTRLTVT.

This chain connects TRBV9 to TRBJ1-1, with D possibly matching TRBD1 (6 bases). Trimming stripped 3 bases from V and 1 base from J, with 10 bases between. The length of the CDR3 is 14 residues. The germline gives CDR1 SGDLS, CDR2 YYNGEE. The DNA of the CDR3 is TGTGCCAGCAGCGCGGGACAAAAGAACACTGAAGCTTTCTTT. The encoded protein is CASSAGQKNTEAFF.

V is TRBV2 and J is TRBJ2-3, with 13 bases aligning to TRBD2. Germline CDR1 reads SNHLY; CDR2 reads FYNNEI. This CDR3 has 16 amino acids. Losses at the gene ends were 2 bases for V and 4 bases for J; bases not matched to a gene: 3. The CDR3 loop reads CASSEQGLAGADTQYF. In DNA, the CDR3 is TGTGCCAGCAGTGAACAAGGACTAGCGGGGGCAGATACGCAGTATTTT.

The CDR3 sequence is CASSDRGSTDTQYF. The DNA for the CDR3 is TGTGCCAGTAGTGACAGGGGAAGCACAGATACGCAGTATTTT. The chain links TRBV19 to TRBJ2-3; the match to TRBD1 covers 8 bases. The CDR3 consists of 14 residues. Germline V CDR1 and CDR2: LNHDA, SQIVND (reference sequence). V trimming: 5 bases; J trimming: 0 bases; junction bases outside the gene matches: 1.

This rearrangement joins TRBV7-9 to TRBJ1-4; unclear D gene. V lost 5 bases, J lost 0 bases, and 10 bases lay in between. CDR1 and CDR2 (germline): SEHNR, FQNEAQ (reference sequence). The CDR3 is made up of 15 amino acids. CDR3 amino acids: CASSPFPATNEKLFF. CDR3 coding DNA: TGTGCCAGCAGCCCGTTTCCAGCAACTAATGAAAAACTGTTTTTT.

The V gene is TRBV6-5, the J gene TRBJ2-7; D may be TRBD2 (6 bases). Germline values: CDR1 MNHEY, CDR2 SVGAGI. CDR3 length: 12 residues. V was shortened by 8 bases and J by 7 bases, with 15 bases between the two germline ends. The CDR3: CASAHPGGEQYF. The DNA of the CDR3 is TGTGCCAGCGCACACCCCGGGGGAGAGCAGTACTTC.

V is TRBV4-1 and J is TRBJ1-2; D perhaps matches TRBD1 (6 bases). This CDR3 spans 16 amino acids. Germline CDR1 and CDR2: MGHRA and YSYEKL. Deletions cut 1 base from V and 4 bases from J, with 16 bases between. This chain's CDR3 is CASSQGLGTKSYGYTF. CDR3 nucleotide sequence: TGCGCCAGCAGCCAAGGCCTAGGGACAAAATCCTATGGCTACACCTTC.

This chain joins TRBV6-1 and TRBJ2-7, with D perhaps matching TRBD2 (6 bases). Germline CDR1 MNHNS, CDR2 SASEGT. The CDR3 consists of 17 residues. The V end was cut by 1 base, the J end by 3 bases, with 19 bases between. CDR3 bases: TGTGCCAGCAGTGAAGAACGCGGGATTGAACGAGACTACGAGCAGTACTTC. Its protein is CASSEERGIERDYEQYF.